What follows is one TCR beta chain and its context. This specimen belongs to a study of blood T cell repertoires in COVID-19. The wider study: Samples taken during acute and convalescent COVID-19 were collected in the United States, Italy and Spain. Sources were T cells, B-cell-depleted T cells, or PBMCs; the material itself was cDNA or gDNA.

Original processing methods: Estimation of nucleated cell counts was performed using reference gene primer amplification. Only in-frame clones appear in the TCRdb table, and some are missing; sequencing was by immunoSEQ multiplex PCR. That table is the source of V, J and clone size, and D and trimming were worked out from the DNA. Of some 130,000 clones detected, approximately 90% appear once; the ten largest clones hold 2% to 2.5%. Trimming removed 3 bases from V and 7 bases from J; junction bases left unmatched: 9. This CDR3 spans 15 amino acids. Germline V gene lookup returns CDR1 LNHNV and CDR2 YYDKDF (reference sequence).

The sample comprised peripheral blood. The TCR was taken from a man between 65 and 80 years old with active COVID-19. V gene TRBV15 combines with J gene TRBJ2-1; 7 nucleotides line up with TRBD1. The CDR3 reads CATSRQGEVGNEQFF. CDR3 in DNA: TGTGCCACCAGCAGGCAGGGGGAAGTGGGGAATGAGCAGTTCTTC.